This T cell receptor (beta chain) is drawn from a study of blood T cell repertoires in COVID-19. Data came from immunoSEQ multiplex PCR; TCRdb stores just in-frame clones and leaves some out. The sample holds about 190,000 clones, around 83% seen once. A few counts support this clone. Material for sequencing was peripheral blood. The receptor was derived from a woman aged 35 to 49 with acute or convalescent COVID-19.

This CDR3 is CATGEGASTGELFF. The CDR3 region has the DNA TGTGCCACCGGGGAGGGCGCCTCCACCGGGGAGCTGTTTTTT. The rearrangement links TRBV24-1 to TRBJ2-2; 7 bases match TRBD2. With V trimmed by 9 bases and J by 4 bases, 7 bases remained unmatched. Germline V gene data show CDR1 as KGHDR and CDR2 as SFDVKD. The CDR3 totals 14 residues.